Sequencing of this T cell receptor (beta chain) was carried out in a study of OX40 agonist ivuxolimab in advanced cancers. Overall study context: Ivuxolimab was delivered to patients intravenously every 2 weeks at doses spanning 0.01 to 10 mg/kg.

Study results and limitations: On average, CD8+ T cells had more expanded clones than CD4+.

On this clone itself: Its matching antigen is unknown.

Prior autoimmune disease or systemic immunosuppression barred patients. This CDR3 contains 16 residues. The germline V gene has CDR1 MNHEY and CDR2 SMNVEV (reference sequence). Trimming removed 3 bases at V and 5 bases at J, with 20 bases between. Generated by immunoSEQ multiplex PCR, the TCRdb table keeps only in-frame clones and is missing some. The data show 70,000 to 95,000 clones, about 93% seen once. The V gene is TRBV27, the J gene TRBJ2-7, with TRBD2 as a possible D gene (6 bases). The input for sequencing was CD4+ or CD8+ T cells sorted from blood, taken in a trial of the OX40 agonist ivuxolimab. The receptor comes from an adult with an advanced solid tumor such as melanoma, head and neck, liver or kidney cancer. The DNA for the CDR3 is TGTGCCAGCAGTTTTGTTTGGGGCCAGCGGGTGAACGAGCAGTACTTC. Translating gives CASSFVWGQRVNEQYF.